The 16 T cell receptor beta chains given below trace back to one sample, sequenced in a study of beta chain features in type 1 diabetes. What these receptors recognize is not known. Study findings and constraints: People with Type 1 diabetes carried modestly yet significantly shorter TCRB CDR3s in all four CD4+ subsets.

Expressed TCRB transcripts were sequenced because the entire RNA isolate underwent reverse transcription. Measured with immunoSEQ multiplex PCR; TCRdb has only the in-frame clones, and not every one. The repertoire includes 200,000 to 300,000 clones, roughly 22% of them detected once, and about 0.028% sits in the top ten. Sequenced input: naive CD4+ T cells from blood. The receptors shown here come from a woman aged 40 to 55 with type 1 diabetes.

This clone was found a few times. DNA for the CDR3: TGTGCCAGCAGCCAGGGGGGAGCTGGGGCCAACGTCCTGACTTTC. As protein: CASSQGGAGANVLTF. The gene calls are TRBV7-2 and TRBJ2-6; D is possibly TRBD1 (7 bases). The germline V and J ends were trimmed by 5 bases and 2 bases, with 10 bases remaining between them. Germline CDR1 reads SGHTA; CDR2 reads FQGNSA. The CDR3 is 15 amino acids. The full variable domain, its missing parts supplied by reference TRBV7-2 and TRBJ2-6, is GAGVSQSPSNKVTEKGKDVELRCDPISGHTALYWYRQSLGQGLEFLIYFQGNSAPDKSGLPSDRFSAERTGGSVSTLTIQRTQQEDSAVYLCASSQGGAGANVLTFGAGSRLTVL.

J is TRBJ1-1 and V is TRBV5-1; D is perhaps TRBD1 (5 bases). Looked up from germline, CDR1 is SGHRS and CDR2 is YFSETQ. The CDR3 sequence is 17 residues long. Trimming removed 2 bases from V and 4 bases from J, with 21 bases in between. The CDR3 is CASSFIQGAAAGTEAFF. The CDR3 bases are TGCGCCAGCAGCTTTATACAAGGGGCTGCGGCTGGCACTGAAGCTTTCTTT.

This clone was counted between two and nine times. For the CDR3, the DNA is TGTGCCAGCAGCCTCCCCAGGTACCCCCACAATGAGCAGTTCTTC. It codes for CASSLPRYPHNEQFF. This chain links TRBV11-2 with TRBJ2-1; no reliable D call. The germline V and J ends were trimmed by 5 bases and 5 bases, with 16 bases remaining between them. The CDR3 is 15 amino acids. Germline V gene lookup returns CDR1 SGHAT and CDR2 FQNNGV. Complete variable domain (other parts from reference TRBV11-2 and TRBJ2-1): EAGVAQSPRYKIIEKRQSVAFWCNPISGHATLYWYQQILGQGPKLLIQFQNNGVVDDSQLPKDRFSAERLKGVDSTLKIQPAKLEDSAVYLCASSLPRYPHNEQFFGPGTRLTVL.

The DNA for the CDR3 is TGTGCCAGCAGTTTCGGGGTAAAGGGCTACACCTTC. It translates to CASSFGVKGYTF. The rearrangement joins TRBV28 to TRBJ1-2; the D is unclear. The CDR3 totals 12 residues. The V end lost 3 bases, the J end lost 8 bases, and 10 bases lay between the germline ends. Per the germline V gene, CDR1 is MDHEN and CDR2 is SYDVKM.

The chain uses TRBV30 and TRBJ2-3; 13 bases match TRBD2. V dropped 1 base and J dropped 1; count of bases not matched to a gene: 5. This CDR3 contains 17 residues. Per the germline V gene, CDR1 is GTSNPN and CDR2 is SVGIG (reference sequence). Here the CDR3 reads CAWSGLAGGGGTDTQYF. The CDR3 nucleotides read TGTGCCTGGAGTGGACTAGCGGGAGGAGGTGGCACAGATACGCAGTATTTT.

The table lists this clone with a few counts. The chain is built from TRBV9 and TRBJ2-5, with 15 bases that match TRBD2. With V trimmed by 4 bases and J by 2 bases, 6 bases remained unmatched. The CDR3 is 17 residues long. Germline-derived CDR1 and CDR2 are SGDLS and YYNGEE. Written as DNA, the CDR3 is TGTGCCAGCAGCCCTGGGACTAGCGGGGGGACGCAAGAGACCCAGTACTTC. This translates into CASSPGTSGGTQETQYF.

V usage is TRBV4-2 and J usage is TRBJ2-7; 7 nucleotides line up with TRBD2. The CDR3 spans 16 residues. Germline trimming cut 0 bases from V and 6 bases from J; bases unmatched to any gene: 11. CDR1 and CDR2 from the germline V gene are LGHNA and YNFKEQ. The CDR3 nucleotides are TGTGCCAGCAGCCAAGATCAGCGGGGTCTCTACGCCGAGCAGTACTTC. Its protein product is CASSQDQRGLYAEQYF.

This clone was recorded a few times. The chain carries TRBV4-3 and TRBJ2-7; D ambiguous. V was shortened by 0 bases and J by 2 bases, with 14 bases between the two germline ends. This CDR3 spans 16 amino acids. Germline CDR1 is LGHNA and CDR2 is YSLEER. The CDR3 sequence is CASSQDLANHPYEQYF. In DNA, the CDR3 is TGCGCCAGCAGCCAAGATTTGGCAAACCATCCCTACGAGCAGTACTTC.

This clone was seen more than once but under ten times. The J gene is TRBJ1-3, the V gene TRBV4-1, with TRBD1 identical over 10 bases. J gave up 2 bases and V 2 bases, and 15 bases lay outside the gene matches. The CDR3 has 20 residues. Germline values: CDR1 MGHRA, CDR2 YSYEKL. CDR3 in DNA: TGCGCCAGCAGCCAAAAAAAGTGGTCCGGGACAGGGGACCCTGGAAACACCATATATTTT. The encoded protein is CASSQKKWSGTGDPGNTIYF.

The chain employs TRBV27 and TRBJ2-1; TRBD2 agrees at 9 bases. V gave up 5 bases and J gave up 6 bases; unmatched junction bases: 5. The CDR3 contains 14 residues. CDR1 and CDR2 from the germline V gene are MNHEY and SMNVEV (reference sequence). This CDR3 reads CASSRSGSGNEQFF. As DNA, the CDR3 is TGTGCCAGCAGTCGTAGCGGGAGCGGCAATGAGCAGTTCTTC.

Note on this clone: One end of the junction is discordant with germline, which a read error may explain. The chain links TRBV9 to TRBJ1-2, with a possible D match to TRBD1 (6 bases). Germline V CDR1 and CDR2: SGDLS, YYNGEE. The CDR3 is made up of 15 amino acids. In nucleotides, the CDR3 is TGTGCCAGCAGCGTAGAAGACAGGCACTATGCCTGCGTTCCCTTC. Translation: CASSVEDRHYACVPF. The variable domain in full, completed from reference TRBV9 and TRBJ1-2, reads DSGVTQTPKHLITATGQRVTLRCSPRSGDLSVYWYQQSLDQGLQFLIQYYNGEERAKGNILERFSAQQFPDLHSELNLSSLELGDSALYFCASSVEDRHYACVPFGSGTRLTVV.

This clone was detected only a few times. J is TRBJ1-2 and V is TRBV19, with D hard to call. This CDR3 has 14 residues. Germline V lookup: CDR1 LNHDA, CDR2 SQIVND (reference sequence). V was cut by 3 bases and J by 4 bases, with 12 bases left in between. DNA of the CDR3: TGTGCCAGTAGTATCGTCGGCGGGAGCTATGGCTACACCTTC. It translates to CASSIVGGSYGYTF.

This clone has a handful of counts. V gene TRBV9 combines with J gene TRBJ2-3; D is perhaps TRBD2 (7 bases). The germline V and J ends were trimmed by 0 bases and 1 base, with 12 bases remaining between them. The CDR3 has 16 amino acids. Germline CDR1 is SGDLS and CDR2 is YYNGEE. The CDR3 is CASSVVGGDGTDTQYF. CDR3 bases: TGTGCCAGCAGCGTAGTAGGGGGGGACGGCACAGATACGCAGTATTTT.

There are a few counts of this clone. The chain recombines TRBV4-3 with TRBJ1-6; 9 bases line up with TRBD1. The trim removed 2 bases at V and 8 bases at J, leaving 7 bases unmatched. Germline assignment: CDR1 LGHNA and CDR2 YSLEER. CDR3 size: 16 residues. CDR3 amino acids: CASSQLGGTGYSPLHF. The CDR3 DNA reads as TGCGCCAGCAGCCAACTTGGGGGGACAGGGTATTCACCCCTCCACTTT.

This clone occurred a few times. The V gene is TRBV11-2, the J gene TRBJ2-1, with a tentative D call TRBD1 (5 bases). This CDR3 is built from 15 residues. In germline, CDR1 is SGHAT, CDR2 FQNNGV. V lost 2 bases and J 4 bases, leaving 12 bases between the germline ends. The CDR3 sequence: CASSLNPDTYNEQFF. The CDR3 coding sequence is TGTGCCAGCAGCTTAAACCCGGACACTTACAATGAGCAGTTCTTC.

The chain employs TRBV6-1 and TRBJ2-1; D may be TRBD1 (5 bases). Germline loops: CDR1 MNHNS, CDR2 SASEGT. CDR3 length equals 16 residues. The ends were cut back, 4 bases at V and 3 bases at J, with 16 bases in the middle. CDR3 loop: CASSGRQGNNYNEQFF. The CDR3 DNA sequence: TGTGCCAGCAGTGGTCGGCAGGGAAATAACTACAATGAGCAGTTCTTC.